These 26 T cell receptor beta chains were all obtained from the same sample, sequenced in a study of shared clonotypes between healthy human individuals. Libraries were prepared by immunoSEQ multiplex PCR; TCRdb keeps only in-frame clonotypes and omits some of them. In the table there are more than 1.2 million clones, approximately 98.5% of which are singletons. The sequenced sample consisted of naive CD4+ T cells sorted from blood. Subset reported: CD45RA+ positively selected. These receptors were obtained from a man under 40 in good health.

The chain recombines TRBV6-6 with TRBJ2-1; 10 nucleotides line up with TRBD2. J gave up 7 bases and V 4 bases, and 4 bases lay outside the gene matches. The germline V gene has CDR1 MNHNY and CDR2 SVGAGI (reference sequence). The CDR3 spans 14 residues. The CDR3 DNA is TGTGCCAGCAGTTTCCTAGCGGGAGTGAATGAGCAGTTCTTC. This gives the protein CASSFLAGVNEQFF.

Points on this clone: At the DNA level, this CDR3 is encoded by other sequences in the same sample as well. The chain employs TRBV29-1 and TRBJ2-5; D remains ambiguous. Per germline, CDR1 SQVTM and CDR2 ANQGSEA. V dropped 4 bases and J dropped 3 bases, with 9 bases sitting between them. This CDR3 is built from 12 residues. CDR3 bases: TGCAGCGTTGTCGGGCAGGAAGAGACCCAGTACTTC. Translation gives CSVVGQEETQYF.

V gene TRBV5-4 combines with J gene TRBJ2-7; tentative D call: TRBD2 (6 bases). This CDR3 region has 14 residues. From germline, CDR1 is SGHNT and CDR2 YYREEE (reference sequence). The germline V and J ends were trimmed by 4 bases and 6 bases, with 17 bases remaining between them. CDR3 DNA: TGTGCCAGCAGCCCTGGGCGGGGTTACGGCGAGCAGTACTTC. Amino acids: CASSPGRGYGEQYF.

The chain has TRBV11-2 and TRBJ2-7; D may be TRBD1 (6 bases). The V end was cut by 4 bases, the J end by 2 bases, with 15 bases between. CDR1 and CDR2 (germline): SGHAT, FQNNGV. The CDR3 is 15 residues long. In nucleotides, the CDR3 is TGTGCCAGCAGCTCTGGACAGCCAGGCGCCTACGAGCAGTACTTC. Translated, it gives CASSSGQPGAYEQYF.

The V gene is TRBV6-1, the J gene TRBJ1-3; D remains ambiguous. The CDR3 length is 13 residues. The V and J ends lost 6 bases and 4 bases respectively, with 10 bases between them. Per germline, CDR1 MNHNS and CDR2 SASEGT. The CDR3 DNA follows: TGTGCCAGCAGCCCACTCGGGGGAAACACCATATATTTT. Translating it yields CASSPLGGNTIYF.

The genes are TRBV19 and TRBJ1-5; D ambiguous. CDR3 length equals 14 residues. Germline assignment: CDR1 LNHDA and CDR2 SQIVND (reference sequence). The V end was cut by 8 bases, the J end by 1 base, with 12 bases between. The CDR3 DNA reads TGTGCCAGTGGACCGAGGTCAAGCAATCAGCCCCAGCATTTT. It is translated as CASGPRSSNQPQHF.

This clone was counted once. This chain connects TRBV9 to TRBJ1-2; 7 nucleotides agree with TRBD1. This CDR3 has 13 residues. Germline V gives CDR1 SGDLS, CDR2 YYNGEE. Germline trimming cut 4 bases from V and 4 bases from J; bases unmatched to any gene: 4. As DNA, the CDR3 is TGTGCCAGCAGCCAGGGACAGTTCTATGGCTACACCTTC. This gives the protein CASSQGQFYGYTF.

J is TRBJ2-3 and V is TRBV10-3; TRBD1 matches 8 bases. This CDR3 spans 15 amino acids. Germline V gives CDR1 ENHRY, CDR2 SYGVKD. V was pared by 4 bases and J by 0 bases, with 3 bases of the junction left unmatched. CDR3 sequence: CAISAWTGSTDTQYF. In nucleotides, the CDR3 is TGTGCCATCAGTGCTTGGACAGGGAGCACAGATACGCAGTATTTT.

J is TRBJ1-1 and V is TRBV10-3, with TRBD1 as a possible D gene (6 bases). The CDR3 spans 13 residues. V was clipped by 3 bases and J by 7 bases, with 12 bases between them. CDR1 is ENHRY, CDR2 SYGVKD, per germline. The CDR3 DNA follows: TGTGCCATCAGTGATACAGGGCTTGTTGAAGCTTTCTTT. Its protein is CAISDTGLVEAFF.

The chain joins TRBV7-2 to TRBJ1-3, with unresolved D. The V gene's germline CDR1 is SGHTA and CDR2 FQGNSA. V was cut by 6 bases and J by 7 bases, with 19 bases left in between. The CDR3 extends over 15 amino acids. CDR3 residues: CASSLTTSDGNTIYF. The CDR3 DNA sequence: TGTGCCAGCAGTCTGACTACATCTGACGGGAACACCATATATTTT.

The chain is built from TRBV18 and TRBJ2-5; TRBD2 is a possible D gene (5 bases). The CDR3 is made up of 14 amino acids. Trimming took 3 bases from V and 3 from J, leaving 11 bases between them. Germline V gene sequence: CDR1 KGHSH, CDR2 LQKENI. In DNA, the CDR3 is TGTGCCAGCTCACCTCGGACTGTTGAAGAGACCCAGTACTTC. Protein sequence: CASSPRTVEETQYF.

The V and J genes are TRBV2 and TRBJ2-7; a weak D match, TRBD2 (6 bases). With 4 bases removed from V and 3 bases from J, the gap between germline ends came to 19 bases. The germline V gene encodes CDR1 SNHLY and CDR2 FYNNEI. The CDR3 extends over 16 amino acids. CDR3: CASSVRGTGVVYEQYF. The CDR3 region has the DNA TGTGCCAGCAGTGTAAGGGGAACGGGAGTGGTCTACGAGCAGTACTTC.

V is TRBV5-1 and J is TRBJ2-5, with D maybe TRBD1 (6 bases). CDR1 and CDR2 from the germline V gene are SGHRS and YFSETQ. V was clipped by 0 bases and J by 4 bases, with 13 bases between them. The CDR3 has 15 amino acids. CDR3 nucleotides: TGCGCCAGCAGCTTGGCTATGAGGGGGATAGAGACCCAGTACTTC. The encoded protein is CASSLAMRGIETQYF.

The V call is TRBV29-1, the J call TRBJ2-5, with 10 bases fitting TRBD1. The germline gives CDR1 SQVTM, CDR2 ANQGSEA. V lost 0 bases and J lost 3; bases outside the gene matches: 7. CDR3 length: 16 residues. The DNA for the CDR3 is TGCAGCGTTGAAGACCCGACAGGGGGCTTTGAAGAGACCCAGTACTTC. As protein: CSVEDPTGGFEETQYF.

This chain connects TRBV2 to TRBJ2-7, with 8 bases matching TRBD2. The V segment lost 10 bases and the J segment 4 bases; nucleotides outside the gene matches: 9. Germline loops: CDR1 SNHLY, CDR2 FYNNEI. The CDR3 is 13 residues long. CDR3 sequence reads: CATSGTSEYEQYF. CDR3 bases: TGTGCCACCTCCGGGACTAGTGAGTACGAGCAGTACTTC. The variable domain in full, completed from reference TRBV2 and TRBJ2-7, reads EPEVTQTPSHQVTQMGQEVILRCVPISNHLYFYWYRQILGQKVEFLVSFYNNEISEKSEIFDDQFSVERPDGSNFTLKIRSTKLEDSAMYFCATSGTSEYEQYFGPGTRLTVT.

The chain has TRBV14 and TRBJ2-1, with D possibly called TRBD1 or TRBD2 (5 bases each). Germline CDR1 reads SGHDN; CDR2 reads FVKESK. This CDR3 contains 15 residues. V was pared by 1 base and J by 7 bases, with 14 bases between. The CDR3 spells CASSQAGPPQNEQFF. CDR3 in DNA: TGTGCCAGCAGCCAAGCGGGGCCCCCCCAGAATGAGCAGTTCTTC.

Comment on this clone: The same CDR3 arises from other DNA sequences in this sample as well. The chain carries TRBV6-6 and TRBJ2-7; 9 bases agree with TRBD1. Per germline, CDR1 MNHNY and CDR2 SVGAGI (reference sequence). V trimming: 6 bases; J trimming: 3 bases; junction bases outside the gene matches: 6. The CDR3 spans 14 residues. CDR3 DNA sequence: TGTGCCAGCAGGCCAGGGACAGGGAACTACGAGCAGTACTTC. It translates to CASRPGTGNYEQYF.

The chain employs TRBV6-5 and TRBJ1-1, with 8 bases identical to TRBD1. With V trimmed by 4 bases and J by 1 base, 5 bases remained unmatched. This CDR3 region has 15 residues. Germline V gene sequence: CDR1 MNHEY, CDR2 SVGAGI. This CDR3 reads CASSLQGAPNTEAFF. The CDR3 bases are TGTGCCAGCAGTTTGCAGGGGGCCCCGAACACTGAAGCTTTCTTT.

The chain joins TRBV2 to TRBJ2-2, with 7 bases aligning to TRBD1. With V trimmed by 6 bases and J by 5 bases, 6 bases remained unmatched. Germline lookup yields CDR1 SNHLY and CDR2 FYNNEI. CDR3 length: 14 residues. Written as DNA, the CDR3 is TGTGCCAGCAGCCTTAACAGGGGAACCGGGGAGCTGTTTTTT. Protein sequence: CASSLNRGTGELFF.

The chain links TRBV6-1 to TRBJ1-2; TRBD1 agrees at 7 bases. CDR1 and CDR2 (germline): MNHNS, SASEGT. This CDR3 is built from 14 residues. Trimming at V came to 5 bases and at J to 4 bases, leaving 7 bases not matched to a gene. Here the CDR3 DNA reads TGTGCCAGCAGTAGAGGGACAGAGCCCTATGGCTACACCTTC. This codes for CASSRGTEPYGYTF.

This chain connects TRBV25-1 to TRBJ1-3; D remains unclear. Looked up from germline, CDR1 is MGHDK and CDR2 is SYGVNS. There are 13 residues in the CDR3. V was shortened by 5 bases and J by 2 bases, with 7 bases between the two germline ends. The CDR3 protein is CASSPLAGNTIYF. CDR3 nucleotides: TGTGCCAGCAGTCCCCTCGCTGGAAACACCATATATTTT. Full variable domain (missing parts from reference TRBV25-1 and TRBJ1-3): EADIYQTPRYLVIGTGKKITLECSQTMGHDKMYWYQQDPGMELHLIHYSYGVNSTEKGDLSSESTVSRIRTEHFPLTLESARPSHTSQYLCASSPLAGNTIYFGEGSWLTVV.

The chain combines TRBV5-1 with TRBJ1-1; D ambiguous. The CDR3 runs to 14 residues. With 0 bases removed from V and 4 bases from J, the gap between germline ends came to 10 bases. The germline V gene has CDR1 SGHRS and CDR2 YFSETQ. The CDR3 nucleotides read TGCGCCAGCAGCTTGGCTGCAGGTCCCACTGAAGCTTTCTTT. It encodes CASSLAAGPTEAFF.

The chain is built from TRBV5-1 and TRBJ2-7, with 8 bases matching TRBD2. Germline loops: CDR1 SGHRS, CDR2 YFSETQ. Unmatched junction bases numbered 6, after V lost 5 bases and J lost 2 bases. The CDR3 length is 14 residues. The chain's CDR3 is CASSLPGGTYEQYF. In nucleotides, the CDR3 is TGCGCCAGCAGTTTACCGGGGGGGACCTACGAGCAGTACTTC.

In DNA form, the CDR3 reads TGTGCCAGCCTTAACAGGTTCTCCTACAATGAGCAGTTCTTC. It yields the protein CASLNRFSYNEQFF. This rearrangement joins TRBV5-6 to TRBJ2-1, with a possible D match to TRBD1 (5 bases). Germline assignment: CDR1 SGHDT and CDR2 YYEEEE. This CDR3 has 14 amino acids. The V gene lost 7 bases and the J gene lost 0 bases, with 11 bases spanning the gap.

The V call is TRBV28, the J call TRBJ1-2; possible D gene TRBD1, 5 bases. CDR3 length: 13 residues. V was trimmed by 5 bases and J by 6 bases, leaving 13 bases between them. CDR1 and CDR2 from the germline V gene are MDHEN and SYDVKM. The CDR3 region has the DNA TGTGCCAGCAGTATTCGGGGGATTGATGGCTACACCTTC. Encoded protein: CASSIRGIDGYTF.

The chain has TRBV29-1 and TRBJ2-1; D possibly corresponds to TRBD2 (6 bases). Germline V gives CDR1 SQVTM, CDR2 ANQGSEA. The V end lost 2 bases, the J end lost 4 bases, and 12 bases lay between the germline ends. The CDR3 totals 14 residues. The CDR3 here is CSVENRESYNEQFF. CDR3 DNA sequence: TGCAGCGTTGAAAACCGGGAGAGTTACAATGAGCAGTTCTTC.